This TCR beta chain was observed in a study of beta chain features in type 1 diabetes. Whole-study findings and limits: In all four CD4+ subsets, TCRB CDR3 length was significantly, moderately reduced in type 1 diabetes.

Of note for this clone: Its matching antigen is unknown.

TCRB transcripts that were expressed got sequenced, as all of the isolated RNA had been reverse transcribed. Profiling relied on immunoSEQ multiplex PCR, and the TCRdb table lists in-frame clones only, not all of them. The sample has 680,000 or so clones; 13% are singletons. V was cut by 5 bases and J by 6 bases, with 12 bases left in between. CDR1 MDHEN and CDR2 SYDVKM come from the germline V gene. CDR3 length: 13 amino acids. Sequenced: naive CD4+ T cells from blood. The origin of this receptor is a man aged 18 to 29 with type 1 diabetes. The J gene is TRBJ2-3, the V gene TRBV28; D ambiguous. The CDR3 spells CASSMTGLDTQYF. The CDR3 DNA follows: TGTGCCAGCAGTATGACGGGCCTGGATACGCAGTATTTT.